This T cell receptor beta chain was recorded in a study of blood T cell repertoires in COVID-19. Background on the study: The cDNA or gDNA used as material had been derived from T cells, B-cell-depleted T cells, or PBMCs.

Germline V gene sequence: CDR1 KGHSH, CDR2 LQKENI. The CDR3 totals 15 residues. Trimming removed 0 bases from V and 4 bases from J, with 10 bases in between. The repertoire was sequenced with immunoSEQ multiplex PCR; TCRdb's copy has only in-frame clones and lacks some. The sample has some 300,000 clones; about 88% are singletons. Sequences were obtained from peripheral blood. The chain joins TRBV18 to TRBJ1-5, with no clear D. The receptor's source is a woman aged 70-85 years with COVID-19, enrolled during active disease. Here the CDR3 DNA reads TGTGCCAGCTCACCACCGGAACAGCCAAATCAGCCCCAGCATTTT. Protein: CASSPPEQPNQPQHF. Based on the CDR3 plus reference TRBV18 and TRBJ1-5, the full variable domain is NAGVMQNPRHLVRRRGQEARLRCSPMKGHSHVYWYRQLPEEGLKFMVYLQKENIIDESGMPKERFSAEFPKEGPSILRIQQVVRGDSAAYFCASSPPEQPNQPQHFGDGTRLSIL.